This T cell receptor (beta chain) was sequenced during a study of blood T cell repertoires in COVID-19. The overall study: Samples taken during acute and convalescent COVID-19 were collected in the United States, Italy and Spain. Sources were T cells, B-cell-depleted T cells, or PBMCs; the material itself was cDNA or gDNA.

V lost 5 bases to trimming and J lost 0 bases, with 5 bases between them. Germline V gene lookup returns CDR1 SGHRS and CDR2 YFSETQ. The CDR3 extends over 12 amino acids. The method was immunoSEQ multiplex PCR; TCRdb's version includes in-frame clones alone and lacks a portion of them. There are around 75,000 clones in the sample; less than 85% occur only once, and about an eighth lies in the top ten. A Seattle source enrolled patients during active infection and followed them longitudinally. This clonotype was sampled from a man in his fifties or sixties with COVID-19, enrolled during active disease. The source material was peripheral blood. This sequence joins TRBV5-1 and TRBJ2-5; D unclear. The DNA of the CDR3 is TGCGCCAGCAGTACGGACCAAGAGACCCAGTACTTC. It encodes CASSTDQETQYF.